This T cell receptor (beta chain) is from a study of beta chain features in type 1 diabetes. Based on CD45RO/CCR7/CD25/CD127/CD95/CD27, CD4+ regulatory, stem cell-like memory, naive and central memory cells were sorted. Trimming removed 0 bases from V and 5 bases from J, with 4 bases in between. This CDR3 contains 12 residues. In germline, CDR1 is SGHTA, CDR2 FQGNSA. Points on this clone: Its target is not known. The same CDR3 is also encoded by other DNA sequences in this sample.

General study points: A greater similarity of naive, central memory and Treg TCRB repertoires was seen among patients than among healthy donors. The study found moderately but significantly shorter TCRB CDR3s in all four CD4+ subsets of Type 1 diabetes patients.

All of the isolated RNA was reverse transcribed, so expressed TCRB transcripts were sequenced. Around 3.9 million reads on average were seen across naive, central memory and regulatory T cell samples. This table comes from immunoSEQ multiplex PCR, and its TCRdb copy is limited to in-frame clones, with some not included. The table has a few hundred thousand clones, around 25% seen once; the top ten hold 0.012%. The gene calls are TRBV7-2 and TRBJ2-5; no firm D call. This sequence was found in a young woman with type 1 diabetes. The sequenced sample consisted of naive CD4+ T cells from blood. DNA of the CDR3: TGTGCCAGCAGCTTAGCTCGGGAGACCCAGTACTTC. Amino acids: CASSLARETQYF.